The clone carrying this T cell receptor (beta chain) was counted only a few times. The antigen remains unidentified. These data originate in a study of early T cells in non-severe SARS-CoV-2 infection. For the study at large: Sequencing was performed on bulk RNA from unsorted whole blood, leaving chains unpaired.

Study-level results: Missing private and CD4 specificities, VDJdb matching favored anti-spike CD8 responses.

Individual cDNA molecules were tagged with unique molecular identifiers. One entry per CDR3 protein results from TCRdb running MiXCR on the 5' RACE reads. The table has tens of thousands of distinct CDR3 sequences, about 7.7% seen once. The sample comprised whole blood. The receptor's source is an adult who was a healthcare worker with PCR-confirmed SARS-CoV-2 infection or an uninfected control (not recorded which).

CDR3 in amino acids: CASSQDLGLWASGEDPETQYF. CDR3 sequence (DNA): TGTGCCAGCAGCCAAGATCTGGGGCTATGGGCTAGCGGAGAGGACCCGGAGACCCAGTACTTC. J is TRBJ2-5 and V is TRBV3-1, with 7 positions matching TRBD2. V trimming: 0 bases; J trimming: 5 bases; junction bases outside the gene matches: 24. This CDR3 region has 21 residues. Germline lookup yields CDR1 LGHDT and CDR2 YNNKEL (reference sequence).